One sample yielded the 28 T cell receptor beta chains listed below, sequenced in a study of regulatory T cells in long-lasting Graves disease. In building TCR beta libraries, iRepertoire HTBI primers were used together with Arm-PCR of CDR3 regions. TCRdb used MiXCR to reprocess the multiplex PCR reads, holding one entry per CDR3 protein. The data contain hundreds of thousands of distinct CDR3 sequences, about 12% of them singletons. Time point: newly diagnosed GD, antithyroid drugs for less than 3 months. PBMC RNA was the source of the TCR library. Another study also made use of these data, one on T cells in Graves' hyperthyroidism and ophthalmopathy.

Sample: peripheral blood mononuclear cells (PBMCs), taken at new diagnosis, from a patient treated with antithyroid drugs. All receptors come from a woman aged 25 to 45 with Graves disease.

This clonotype was seen at least ten times. CDR3 coding DNA: TGTGCCAGCAGTTTAAAGAGGGCTCAGGGGAACACTGAAGCTTTCTTT. Encoded protein: CASSLKRAQGNTEAFF. The J gene is TRBJ1-1, the V gene TRBV12-3 or TRBV12-4, with a possible D match to TRBD1 (5 bases). This CDR3 has 16 residues. V shed 2 bases and J shed 1 base, with 14 bases lying between them.

This clonotype was recorded many times. CDR3: CSAKVALRGAFF. The CDR3 DNA reads TGCAGTGCTAAAGTCGCCTTGAGGGGAGCTTTCTTT. V is TRBV20-1 and J is TRBJ1-1, with a weak D call TRBD1 (5 bases). Germline V lookup: CDR1 DFQATT, CDR2 SNEGSKA (reference sequence). Trimming shortened V by 4 bases and J by 10 bases, and 16 bases separated the two germline ends. The CDR3 is 12 residues long.

This clonotype was detected only a few times. V is TRBV7-9 and J is TRBJ2-3; D is undetermined. V was trimmed by 5 bases and J by 0 bases, leaving 12 bases between them. Germline lookup yields CDR1 SEHNR and CDR2 FQNEAQ (reference sequence). The CDR3 sequence is 15 residues long. CDR3 coding DNA: TGTGCCAGCAGCCCCGGCCTAACTAGCACAGATACGCAGTATTTT. It is translated as CASSPGLTSTDTQYF.

The rearrangement joins TRBV7-2 to TRBJ2-7; tentative D call: TRBD2 (5 bases). Germline V gene lookup returns CDR1 SGHTA and CDR2 FQGNSA. The ends were cut back, 0 bases at V and 1 base at J, with 13 bases in the middle. This CDR3 is 16 amino acids long. The CDR3 DNA sequence: TGTGCCAGCAGCTTAGCGGCCGGGATAGTATCCTACGAGCAGTACTTC. Encoded protein: CASSLAAGIVSYEQYF.

This clonotype has only a few counts. The chain combines TRBV20-1 with TRBJ2-2, with D perhaps matching TRBD1 (7 bases). The CDR3 sequence is 12 residues long. The germline V and J ends were trimmed by 5 bases and 5 bases, with 9 bases remaining between them. From germline, CDR1 is DFQATT and CDR2 SNEGSKA (reference sequence). The CDR3 sequence: CSASGGTGELFF. CDR3 DNA: TGCAGTGCTTCAGGGGGGACCGGGGAGCTGTTTTTT.

This clonotype occurred many times. This chain connects TRBV6-5 to TRBJ2-5, with TRBD1 as a possible D gene (7 bases). The CDR3 loop spans 15 amino acids. Germline V gives CDR1 MNHEY, CDR2 SVGAGI. V lost 2 bases and J lost 3, with 13 bases in between. This CDR3 is CASSYGGTAKETQYF. The DNA of the CDR3 is TGTGCCAGCAGTTACGGCGGGACAGCCAAAGAGACCCAGTACTTC.

The table lists this clonotype with a few counts. The V and J genes are TRBV19 and TRBJ2-1; 7 positions agree with TRBD2. V dropped 3 bases and J dropped 12; count of bases not matched to a gene: 8. Germline V gene lookup returns CDR1 LNHDA and CDR2 SQIVND (reference sequence). This CDR3 spans 13 amino acids. The CDR3 coding sequence is TGTGCCAGTAGTATCAGGACTAGTTTCGGGCAGTTCTTC. Its protein product is CASSIRTSFGQFF.

This clonotype was counted at least ten times. CDR3 in DNA: TGTGCCAGCAGCCATGCGGGGGGTAATGAGCAGTTCTTC. The encoded protein is CASSHAGGNEQFF. The rearrangement uses TRBV14 and TRBJ2-1; TRBD2 aligns across 8 bases. This CDR3 is built from 13 residues. Germline values: CDR1 SGHDN, CDR2 FVKESK. V was clipped by 3 bases and J by 7 bases; unmatched bases: 2.

J is TRBJ2-5 and V is TRBV20-1; 8 bases agree with TRBD2. The J segment lost 11 bases and the V segment lost 4 bases, leaving 18 bases of the junction unmatched. The germline V gene has CDR1 DFQATT and CDR2 SNEGSKA (reference sequence). This CDR3 spans 15 amino acids. CDR3 DNA sequence: TGCAGTGCTATTATAGCGGGGCCGACCTACAATGAGCAGTACTTC. Its protein product is CSAIIAGPTYNEQYF.

This clonotype was recorded many times. The chain links TRBV6-1 to TRBJ2-5; 8 nucleotides align to TRBD2. This CDR3 comprises 14 residues. Unmatched junction bases numbered 9, after V lost 7 bases and J lost 5 bases. The germline V gene has CDR1 MNHNS and CDR2 SASEGT. This CDR3 reads CASNSREDWETQYF. CDR3 in DNA: TGTGCCAGCAACTCGCGGGAGGACTGGGAGACCCAGTACTTC.

This chain connects TRBV4-2 to TRBJ2-3; D may correspond to TRBD1 or TRBD2 (6 bases each). This CDR3 spans 15 amino acids. V lost 8 bases and J 4 bases, leaving 19 bases between the germline ends. CDR1 is LGHNA and CDR2 is YNFKEQ in the germline V gene. CDR3 protein: CASRGGGGPSDTQYF. CDR3 DNA sequence: TGTGCCAGCCGAGGGGGAGGAGGGCCATCAGATACGCAGTATTTT.

There are many counts of this clonotype. This rearrangement joins TRBV5-5 to TRBJ2-1; D is possibly TRBD2 (5 bases). Trimming removed 5 bases from V and 8 bases from J, with 17 bases in between. Germline V gene lookup returns CDR1 SGHKS and CDR2 YYEKEE (reference sequence). The CDR3 is 14 amino acids. The CDR3 reads CASRSSGRLDEQFF. CDR3 sequence (DNA): TGTGCCAGCAGATCAAGCGGTAGGCTGGATGAGCAGTTCTTC.

This clonotype was counted ten times or more. J is TRBJ1-2 and V is TRBV2; no reliable D call. CDR3 length: 13 residues. The V gene's germline CDR1 is SNHLY and CDR2 FYNNEI. The V end was cut by 5 bases, the J end by 7 bases, with 14 bases between. The CDR3 region is CASSQGGFGGYTF. For the CDR3, the DNA is TGTGCCAGCAGTCAAGGAGGGTTTGGTGGCTACACCTTC.

The V call is TRBV10-3, the J call TRBJ1-2; TRBD1 matches at 7 bases. Germline V lookup: CDR1 ENHRY, CDR2 SYGVKD. There are 15 residues in the CDR3. V was pared by 0 bases and J by 4 bases, with 5 bases of the junction left unmatched. The CDR3 is CAISESRSGGYGYTF. CDR3 nucleotide sequence: TGTGCCATCAGTGAGTCGAGGTCAGGGGGCTATGGCTACACCTTC.

This clonotype occurred many times. The genes are TRBV10-2 and TRBJ2-6, with a tentative D call TRBD1 (5 bases). CDR1 is WSHSY and CDR2 is SAAADI in the germline V gene. Between the trimmed V and J ends, which lost 5 bases and 4 bases, there was a span of 12 bases. The CDR3 is 15 amino acids. DNA for the CDR3: TGCGCCAGCAGTCGTCAGGGTTACGGGGCCAACGTCCTGACTTTC. Its protein product is CASSRQGYGANVLTF.

At least ten counts were recorded for this clonotype. V and J are TRBV29-1 and TRBJ2-1; D is unclear. Germline assignment: CDR1 SQVTM and CDR2 ANQGSEA. The length of the CDR3 is 12 residues. Deletions cut 4 bases from V and 9 bases from J, with 13 bases between. The CDR3 sequence: CSVGDLPVEQFF. CDR3 DNA sequence: TGCAGCGTTGGTGATCTACCCGTTGAGCAGTTCTTC.

CDR3 amino acids: CASSLLGDRASYEQYF. As DNA, the CDR3 is TGTGCCAGCAGCTTACTGGGGGACAGGGCCTCCTACGAGCAGTACTTC. The rearrangement links TRBV7-9 to TRBJ2-7; 9 positions match TRBD1. The CDR3 extends over 16 amino acids. V was clipped by 2 bases and J by 0 bases; unmatched bases: 5. Looked up from germline, CDR1 is SEHNR and CDR2 is FQNEAQ (reference sequence).

The chain is built from TRBV6-2 or TRBV6-3 and TRBJ2-1; D not resolved. Germline assignment: CDR1 MNHEY and CDR2 SVGEGT. This CDR3 contains 17 residues. V shed 5 bases and J shed 7 bases, with 24 bases lying between them. CDR3 coding DNA: TGTGCCAGCAGTAAAGCCAAGTCCGGGCCGACTCCGAATGAGCAGTTCTTC. Its protein product is CASSKAKSGPTPNEQFF.

Only a few counts were recorded for this clonotype. The chain has TRBV10-3 and TRBJ2-7; D is possibly TRBD1 or TRBD2 (5 bases each). The CDR3 spans 15 residues. V lost 4 bases and J lost 4, with 17 bases in between. Germline V gene data show CDR1 as ENHRY and CDR2 as SYGVKD. For the CDR3, the DNA is TGTGCCATCAGTGGCCGGTCGGGACCATCATACGAGCAGTACTTC. Encoded protein: CAISGRSGPSYEQYF.

The V and J genes are TRBV28 and TRBJ2-7; tentatively, D is TRBD2 (6 bases). In germline, CDR1 is MDHEN, CDR2 SYDVKM. The CDR3 extends over 13 amino acids. Trimming took 6 bases from V and 12 from J, leaving 21 bases between them. The CDR3 sequence: CASSLGGLAPGYF. The CDR3 DNA is TGTGCCAGCAGCCTGGGGGGACTGGCCCCGGGGTACTTC.

This clonotype was seen a handful of times. V gene TRBV3-1 combines with J gene TRBJ2-1; D possibly corresponds to TRBD2 (5 bases). CDR3 length: 14 residues. The V gene's germline CDR1 is LGHDT and CDR2 YNNKEL (reference sequence). Trimming took 4 bases from V and 3 from J, leaving 10 bases between them. CDR3 sequence: CASSPVSDYNEQFF. In DNA, the CDR3 is TGTGCCAGCAGCCCCGTTAGCGACTACAATGAGCAGTTCTTC.

In this sample, this clonotype turned up many times. The gene calls are TRBV29-1 and TRBJ2-3; D may be TRBD1 or TRBD2 (7 bases each). CDR3 length: 14 amino acids. CDR1 is SQVTM, CDR2 ANQGSEA, per germline. V was clipped by 6 bases and J by 2 bases, with 15 bases between them. The chain's CDR3 is CSVGGGGFTDTQYF. In DNA, the CDR3 is TGCAGCGTGGGGGGAGGGGGCTTCACAGATACGCAGTATTTT.

This clonotype has just a few counts. Its ends do not fully match the called genes, so a read error is possible. The genes are TRBV6-5 and TRBJ2-5, with D perhaps assigned TRBD1 or TRBD2 (5 bases each). Germline CDR1 and CDR2: MNHEY and SVGAGI. The CDR3 runs 14 residues. The CDR3 DNA is TGTGCCAGCAGTTACTCTCTGAGAGGGGAGACCCGGTACTTC. Translation: CASSYSLRGETRYF.

This clonotype was detected ten times or more. This sequence joins TRBV6-1 and TRBJ2-2; 10 bases agree with TRBD2. In germline, CDR1 is MNHNS, CDR2 SASEGT. V shed 6 bases, J shed 4 bases, and the junction held 17 bases outside the gene matches. The CDR3 runs 19 residues. CDR3 sequence: CASRPSSLAGVARTGELFF. CDR3 DNA: TGTGCCAGCAGGCCCTCCTCGCTAGCGGGAGTGGCGCGCACCGGGGAGCTGTTTTTT.

To note about this clonotype: A much larger clonotype is one base distant, so this may be a read error. The chain recombines TRBV11-2 with TRBJ2-1; D unresolved. The CDR3 runs 18 residues. Germline CDR1 SGHAT, CDR2 FQNNGV. Here the CDR3 reads CASSLVPAPDDNYDEQFF. CDR3 nucleotide sequence: TGTGCCAGCAGCTTAGTTCCTGCGCCGGACGATAACTACGATGAGCAGTTCTTC.

In its sample, this clonotype was seen a few times. This chain links TRBV19 with TRBJ1-2, with D perhaps TRBD1 (6 bases). CDR1 is LNHDA and CDR2 is SQIVND in the germline V gene (reference sequence). The CDR3 loop spans 13 amino acids. V was pared by 9 bases and J by 8 bases, with 19 bases between. The CDR3 DNA reads TGTGCCAGCCGAAGGACAGCCGGGGGGGGCTACACCTTC. Residues: CASRRTAGGGYTF.

This clonotype was recorded at least ten times. This sequence joins TRBV2 and TRBJ2-3; no firm D call. V dropped 6 bases and J dropped 2 bases, with 6 bases sitting between them. This CDR3 has 12 amino acids. Germline-derived CDR1 and CDR2 are SNHLY and FYNNEI. CDR3 amino acids: CASRENTDTQYF. The CDR3 DNA sequence: TGTGCCAGCAGAGAGAACACAGATACGCAGTATTTT.

This clonotype was detected only a few times. The rearrangement links TRBV20-1 to TRBJ2-5; 8 positions agree with TRBD2. This CDR3 has 15 amino acids. Germline V gene lookup returns CDR1 DFQATT and CDR2 SNEGSKA (reference sequence). V shed 1 base, J shed 5 bases, and the junction held 9 bases outside the gene matches. CDR3 in DNA: TGCAGTGCTAGAGTTGCCAGCGGGAGTGGGGAGACCCAGTACTTC. This encodes CSARVASGSGETQYF.